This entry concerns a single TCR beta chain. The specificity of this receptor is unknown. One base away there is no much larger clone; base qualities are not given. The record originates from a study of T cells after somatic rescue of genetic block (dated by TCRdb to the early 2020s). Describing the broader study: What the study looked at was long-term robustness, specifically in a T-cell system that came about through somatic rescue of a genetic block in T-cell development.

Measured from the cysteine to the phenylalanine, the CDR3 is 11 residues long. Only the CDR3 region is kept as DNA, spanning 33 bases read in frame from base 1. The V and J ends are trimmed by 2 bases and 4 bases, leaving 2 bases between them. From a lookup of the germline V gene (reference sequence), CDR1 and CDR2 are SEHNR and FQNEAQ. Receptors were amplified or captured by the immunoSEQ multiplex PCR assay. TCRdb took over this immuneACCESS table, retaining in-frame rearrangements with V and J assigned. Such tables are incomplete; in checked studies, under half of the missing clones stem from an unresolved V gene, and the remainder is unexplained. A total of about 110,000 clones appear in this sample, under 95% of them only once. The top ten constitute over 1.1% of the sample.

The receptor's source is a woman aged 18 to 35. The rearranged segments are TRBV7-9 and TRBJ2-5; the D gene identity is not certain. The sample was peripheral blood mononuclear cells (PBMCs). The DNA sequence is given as TGTGCCAGCAGCTTAACAGAGACCCAGTACTTC. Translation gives CASSLTETQYF.